These 21 T cell receptor beta chains were all obtained from the same sample, sequenced in a study of blood T cell repertoires in COVID-19. Libraries were prepared by immunoSEQ multiplex PCR; TCRdb keeps only in-frame clonotypes and omits some of them. The sample records 250,000 or so clones, about 91% being singletons. Specimen: PBMCs or T cells enriched from blood (not recorded which). Receptors were obtained from a woman between 40 and 50 years old with acute COVID-19.

The chain carries TRBV14 and TRBJ2-3; 7 bases line up with TRBD1. Trimming removed 4 bases from V and 4 bases from J; junction bases left unmatched: 5. CDR3 length: 14 amino acids. Germline V CDR1 and CDR2: SGHDN, FVKESK. The CDR3 spells CASSPLQGADTQYF. As DNA, the CDR3 is TGTGCCAGCAGCCCACTTCAGGGGGCAGATACGCAGTATTTT.

This chain uses TRBV2 with TRBJ2-3; D perhaps matches TRBD2 (5 bases). The CDR3 is made up of 15 amino acids. V was cut by 8 bases and J by 0 bases, with 15 bases left in between. From germline, CDR1 is SNHLY and CDR2 FYNNEI. CDR3 nucleotides: TGTGCCAGCTCCCTCGGGCGGACTAGCACAGATACGCAGTATTTT. This gives the protein CASSLGRTSTDTQYF.

The table lists this clone with a few counts. In DNA form, the CDR3 reads TGTGCCAGCAGTGAAAGGGCGGGCTGGCCAGATACGCAGTATTTT. It translates to CASSERAGWPDTQYF. The chain carries TRBV6-1 and TRBJ2-3; D may be TRBD2 (5 bases). The CDR3 totals 15 residues. Between the trimmed V and J ends, which lost 2 bases and 4 bases, there was a span of 13 bases. The germline CDR1 and CDR2 sequences are MNHNS and SASEGT.

The chain couples TRBV24-1 to TRBJ1-2; 7 positions agree with TRBD1. CDR3 length equals 16 residues. Per germline, CDR1 KGHDR and CDR2 SFDVKD. V was pared by 1 base and J by 6 bases, with 10 bases of the junction left unmatched. CDR3 in amino acids: CATSDFGRGRSNGYTF. The CDR3 nucleotides read TGTGCCACCAGTGATTTCGGGAGGGGGCGAAGTAATGGCTACACCTTC.

The chain is built from TRBV5-1 and TRBJ2-1; possibly TRBD1 for D (5 bases). V lost 1 base and J 8 bases, leaving 10 bases between the germline ends. The CDR3 totals 13 residues. Per the germline V gene, CDR1 is SGHRS and CDR2 is YFSETQ. Here the CDR3 DNA reads TGCGCCAGCAGCTTGATCGCAGGGTATGAGCAGTTCTTC. This sequence encodes CASSLIAGYEQFF.

This clone came up once. The CDR3 DNA reads as TGTGCCACCGGACAGGGGGCGATGGACTATGGCTACACCTTC. It specifies CATGQGAMDYGYTF. V gene TRBV9 combines with J gene TRBJ1-2; 11 bases fit TRBD1. The germline CDR1 and CDR2 sequences are SGDLS and YYNGEE. The CDR3 covers 14 residues. V shed 9 bases, J shed 3 bases, and the junction held 7 bases outside the gene matches.

The chain combines TRBV5-1 with TRBJ1-2; 8 bases fit TRBD1. J lost 1 base, V lost 4 bases, and 3 bases had no gene match. The germline gives CDR1 SGHRS, CDR2 YFSETQ. This CDR3 has 14 residues. CDR3 bases: TGCGCCAGCAGCCCGACAGGGGTTAACTATGGCTACACCTTC. Amino acids: CASSPTGVNYGYTF.

The genes are TRBV7-9 and TRBJ1-6; TRBD1 matches 9 bases. CDR3 size: 19 residues. Trimming removed 4 bases from V and 2 bases from J; junction bases left unmatched: 12. The germline V gene encodes CDR1 SEHNR and CDR2 FQNEAQ (reference sequence). Written as DNA, the CDR3 is TGTGCCAGCAGCTCGCCGGGACAGGGAACGGCTCCCTATAATTCACCCCTCCACTTT. As protein: CASSSPGQGTAPYNSPLHF.

The rearrangement joins TRBV5-1 to TRBJ1-1, with 9 bases fitting TRBD1. Trimming at V came to 2 bases and at J to 1 base, leaving 3 bases not matched to a gene. CDR1 and CDR2 (germline): SGHRS, YFSETQ. The length of the CDR3 is 15 residues. CDR3 in DNA: TGCGCCAGCAGCTTAATGGGACAGGGGAACACTGAAGCTTTCTTT. Translating it yields CASSLMGQGNTEAFF. The variable domain in full, with the rest retrieved from reference TRBV5-1 and TRBJ1-1, is KAGVTQTPRYLIKTRGQQVTLSCSPISGHRSVSWYQQTPGQGLQFLFEYFSETQRNKGNFPGRFSGRQFSNSRSEMNVSTLELGDSALYLCASSLMGQGNTEAFFGQGTRLTVV.

This clone has just a few counts. The genes are TRBV19 and TRBJ2-7, with TRBD2 as a possible D gene (5 bases). V was cut by 5 bases and J by 7 bases, with 21 bases left in between. CDR3 length equals 15 residues. CDR1 and CDR2 from the germline V gene are LNHDA and SQIVND (reference sequence). In DNA, the CDR3 is TGTGCCAGTAGTGCAAATCTAGCCATGTCATGGGAGCAGTACTTC. As protein: CASSANLAMSWEQYF. The full variable domain, in which reference TRBV19 and TRBJ2-7 provide the parts outside the CDR3, is DGGITQSPKYLFRKEGQNVTLSCEQNLNHDAMYWYRQDPGQGLRLIYYSQIVNDFQKGDIAEGYSVSREKKESFPLTVTSAQKNPTAFYLCASSANLAMSWEQYFGPGTRLTVT.

The chain employs TRBV7-2 and TRBJ2-7; 9 nucleotides align to TRBD1. V gave up 2 bases and J gave up 5 bases; unmatched junction bases: 10. CDR3 length: 16 residues. Germline V CDR1 and CDR2: SGHTA, FQGNSA. The CDR3 nucleotides read TGTGCCAGCAGCTTATCGCCACCGACAGGGGGGCACGAGCAGTACTTC. Its translation: CASSLSPPTGGHEQYF.

This chain connects TRBV6-2 or TRBV6-3 to TRBJ1-2; D ambiguous. In germline, CDR1 is MNHEY, CDR2 SVGEGT. The CDR3 length is 16 residues. V was cut by 0 bases and J by 0 bases, with 11 bases left in between. The CDR3 bases are TGTGCCAGCAGTTACTCGACATTGGGCACTAACTATGGCTACACCTTC. It translates to CASSYSTLGTNYGYTF.

The rearrangement uses TRBV19 and TRBJ1-2, with 9 bases that match TRBD1. CDR1 and CDR2 (germline): LNHDA, SQIVND (reference sequence). Germline trimming cut 5 bases from V and 4 bases from J; bases unmatched to any gene: 8. The CDR3 is 15 amino acids. This chain's CDR3 is CASSQPGQGFYGYTF. The CDR3, as DNA: TGTGCCAGTAGTCAGCCGGGACAGGGCTTCTATGGCTACACCTTC.

The chain couples TRBV5-6 to TRBJ1-1, with 7 bases matching TRBD1. With V trimmed by 4 bases and J by 1 base, 7 bases remained unmatched. Germline CDR1 and CDR2: SGHDT and YYEEEE. The CDR3 consists of 15 residues. Here the CDR3 reads CASSGNRGRNTEAFF. The CDR3 DNA reads TGTGCCAGCAGCGGAAACAGGGGCCGGAACACTGAAGCTTTCTTT.

The rearrangement uses TRBV10-3 and TRBJ2-3; 14 nucleotides align to TRBD2. Trimming at V came to 2 bases and at J to 8 bases, leaving 6 bases not matched to a gene. CDR3 length: 16 residues. Germline assignment: CDR1 ENHRY and CDR2 SYGVKD. CDR3 nucleotide sequence: TGTGCCATCAGTGAGGGACTAGCGGGAGGCCCGGGTACGCAGTATTTT. This encodes CAISEGLAGGPGTQYF.

The chain employs TRBV15 and TRBJ2-5; TRBD1 matches at 7 bases. The CDR3 length is 16 residues. The germline V gene has CDR1 LNHNV and CDR2 YYDKDF (reference sequence). The junction had 10 bases not matched to a gene; V was cut back by 1 base and J by 5 bases. The DNA of the CDR3 is TGTGCCACCAGCAGAGTGACAGGGTTGGGGAGCGAGACCCAGTACTTC. It codes for CATSRVTGLGSETQYF.

The rearrangement joins TRBV6-5 to TRBJ2-7; D might be TRBD1 (6 bases). This CDR3 comprises 16 residues. CDR1 and CDR2 from the germline V gene are MNHEY and SVGAGI. Deletions cut 0 bases from V and 6 bases from J, with 18 bases between. The CDR3 sequence is CASSYSQGKGRGEQYF. CDR3 coding DNA: TGTGCCAGCAGTTACTCGCAGGGAAAGGGCAGGGGCGAGCAGTACTTC.

The gene calls are TRBV7-9 and TRBJ2-4; D is possibly TRBD1 (6 bases). The CDR3 has 15 amino acids. Germline lookup yields CDR1 SEHNR and CDR2 FQNEAQ (reference sequence). Trimming removed 3 bases from V and 6 bases from J, with 15 bases in between. The chain's CDR3 is CASSFAGQMANIQYF. The CDR3 nucleotides read TGTGCCAGCAGCTTTGCCGGACAGATGGCAAACATTCAGTACTTC.

The V and J genes are TRBV19 and TRBJ1-2, with 9 bases lining up with TRBD1. The CDR3 sequence is 15 residues long. Germline values: CDR1 LNHDA, CDR2 SQIVND (reference sequence). Germline trimming cut 4 bases from V and 0 bases from J; bases unmatched to any gene: 3. CDR3 protein: CASSTQGAPNYGYTF. The CDR3 bases are TGTGCCAGTAGTACACAGGGGGCGCCTAACTATGGCTACACCTTC.

J is TRBJ2-1 and V is TRBV7-2; 7 bases align to TRBD1. Trimming took 5 bases from V and 8 from J; bases not matched to a gene: 12. The germline V gene encodes CDR1 SGHTA and CDR2 FQGNSA. The CDR3 sequence is 15 residues long. This chain's CDR3 is CASSPGTGQYYEQFF. The CDR3 DNA reads as TGTGCCAGCAGCCCAGGCACGGGACAGTACTATGAGCAGTTCTTC.

The chain is built from TRBV7-2 and TRBJ1-5; D possibly corresponds to TRBD1 (6 bases). Germline CDR1 is SGHTA and CDR2 is FQGNSA. Trimming pared 5 bases from V and 1 base from J, leaving 12 bases between. This CDR3 spans 15 amino acids. The CDR3, as DNA: TGTGCCAGCAGCCAGGACAGTTCGAGCAATCAGCCCCAGCATTTT. Protein product: CASSQDSSSNQPQHF.